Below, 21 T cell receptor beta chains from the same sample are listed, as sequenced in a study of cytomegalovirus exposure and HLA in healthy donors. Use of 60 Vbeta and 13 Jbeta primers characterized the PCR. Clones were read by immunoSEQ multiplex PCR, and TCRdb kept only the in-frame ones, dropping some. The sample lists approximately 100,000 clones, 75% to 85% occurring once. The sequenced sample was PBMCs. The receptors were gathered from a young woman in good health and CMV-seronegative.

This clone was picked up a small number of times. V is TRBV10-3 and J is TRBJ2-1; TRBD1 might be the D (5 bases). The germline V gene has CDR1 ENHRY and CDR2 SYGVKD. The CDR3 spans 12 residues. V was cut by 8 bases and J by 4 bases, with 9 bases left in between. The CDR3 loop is CAIGDSYNEQFF. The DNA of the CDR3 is TGTGCCATCGGAGACAGTTACAATGAGCAGTTCTTC.

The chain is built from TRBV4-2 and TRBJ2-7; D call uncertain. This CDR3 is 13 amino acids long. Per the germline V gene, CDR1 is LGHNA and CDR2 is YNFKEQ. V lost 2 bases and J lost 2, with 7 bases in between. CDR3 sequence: CASSQYQAYEQYF. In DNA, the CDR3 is TGTGCCAGCAGCCAATATCAGGCCTACGAGCAGTACTTC.

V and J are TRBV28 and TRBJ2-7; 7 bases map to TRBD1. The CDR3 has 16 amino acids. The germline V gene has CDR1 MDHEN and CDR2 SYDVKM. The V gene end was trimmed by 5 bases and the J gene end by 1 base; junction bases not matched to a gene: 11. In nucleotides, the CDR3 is TGTGCCAGCAGTACGAGACAGGGTCGTGGATCCTACGAGCAGTACTTC. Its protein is CASSTRQGRGSYEQYF.

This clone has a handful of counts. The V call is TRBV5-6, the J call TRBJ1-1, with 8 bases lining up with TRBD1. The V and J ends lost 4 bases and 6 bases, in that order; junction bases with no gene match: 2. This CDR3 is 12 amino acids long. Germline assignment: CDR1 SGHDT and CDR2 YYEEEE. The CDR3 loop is CASSLGQAEAFF. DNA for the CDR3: TGTGCCAGCAGCCTGGGACAGGCTGAAGCTTTCTTT.

This chain's CDR3 is CASSLLTGSTDTQYF. CDR3 DNA: TGCGCCAGCAGCCTCCTGACAGGGAGTACAGATACGCAGTATTTT. The V call is TRBV4-3, the J call TRBJ2-3, with 7 bases lining up with TRBD1. Germline lookup yields CDR1 LGHNA and CDR2 YSLEER. Losses at the gene ends were 4 bases for V and 3 bases for J; bases not matched to a gene: 7. This CDR3 has 15 amino acids.

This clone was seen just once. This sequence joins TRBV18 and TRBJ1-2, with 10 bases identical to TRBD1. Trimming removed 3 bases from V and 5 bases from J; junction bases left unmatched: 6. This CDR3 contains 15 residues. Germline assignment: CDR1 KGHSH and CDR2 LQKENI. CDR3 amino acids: CASSPADRGPYGYTF. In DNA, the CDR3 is TGTGCCAGCTCACCGGCCGACAGGGGGCCGTATGGCTACACCTTC.

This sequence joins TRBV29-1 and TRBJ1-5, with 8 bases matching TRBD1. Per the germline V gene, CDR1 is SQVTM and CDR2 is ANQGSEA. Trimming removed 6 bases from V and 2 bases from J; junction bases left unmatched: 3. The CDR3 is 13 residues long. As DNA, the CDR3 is TGCAGCGTCGCGGACAGGGGCAATCAGCCCCAGCATTTT. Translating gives CSVADRGNQPQHF.

The CDR3 bases are TGTGCCTGGAGTGAACAGGGACAAGAGACCCAGTACTTC. It encodes CAWSEQGQETQYF. This chain uses TRBV30 with TRBJ2-5, with D possibly TRBD1 on 6 matching bases. The CDR3 totals 13 residues. In germline, CDR1 is GTSNPN, CDR2 SVGIG (reference sequence). Trimming took off 1 base at V and 2 bases at J, with 8 bases between the two ends. Full variable domain (outside the CDR3, taken from reference TRBV30 and TRBJ2-5): SQTIHQWPATLVQPVGSPLSLECTVEGTSNPNLYWYRQAAGRGLQLLFYSVGIGQISSEVPQNLSASRPQDRQFILSSKKLLLSDSGFYLCAWSEQGQETQYFGPGTRLLVL.

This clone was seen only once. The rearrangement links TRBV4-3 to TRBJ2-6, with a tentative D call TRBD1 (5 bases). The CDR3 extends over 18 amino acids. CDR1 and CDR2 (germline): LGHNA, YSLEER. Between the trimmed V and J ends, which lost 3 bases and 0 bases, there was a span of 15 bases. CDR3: CASSHERQLGSGANVLTF. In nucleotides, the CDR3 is TGCGCCAGCAGCCATGAAAGACAGCTAGGCTCTGGGGCCAACGTCCTGACTTTC.

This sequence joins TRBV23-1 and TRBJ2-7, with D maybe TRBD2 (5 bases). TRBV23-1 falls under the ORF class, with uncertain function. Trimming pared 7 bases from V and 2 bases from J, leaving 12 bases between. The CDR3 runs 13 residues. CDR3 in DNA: TGCGCCAGCACGCAGAGGGTCCCCTACGAGCAGTACTTC. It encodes CASTQRVPYEQYF.

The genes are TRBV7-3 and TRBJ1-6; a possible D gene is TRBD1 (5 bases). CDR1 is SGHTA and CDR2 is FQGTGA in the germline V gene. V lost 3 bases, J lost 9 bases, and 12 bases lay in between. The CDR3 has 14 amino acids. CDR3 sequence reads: CASSLGGPGSPLHF. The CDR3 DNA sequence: TGTGCCAGCAGCTTGGGGGGTCCGGGTTCACCCCTCCACTTT.

The CDR3 is CSVESSRGRLPKAEAFF. CDR3 bases: TGCAGCGTTGAAAGCTCCAGGGGGCGCCTCCCCAAGGCTGAAGCTTTCTTT. The rearrangement joins TRBV29-1 to TRBJ1-1; 8 nucleotides agree with TRBD1. V gave up 2 bases and J gave up 6 bases; unmatched junction bases: 17. This CDR3 comprises 17 residues. Germline V gene lookup returns CDR1 SQVTM and CDR2 ANQGSEA.

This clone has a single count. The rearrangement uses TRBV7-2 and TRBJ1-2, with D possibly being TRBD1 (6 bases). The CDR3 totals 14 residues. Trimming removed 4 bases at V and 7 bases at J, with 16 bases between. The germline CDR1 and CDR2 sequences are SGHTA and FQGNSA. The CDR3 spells CASSSHGGAVGYTF. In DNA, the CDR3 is TGTGCCAGCAGCTCCCACGGGGGGGCAGTTGGCTACACCTTC. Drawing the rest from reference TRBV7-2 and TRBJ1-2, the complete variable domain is GAGVSQSPSNKVTEKGKDVELRCDPISGHTALYWYRQSLGQGLEFLIYFQGNSAPDKSGLPSDRFSAERTGGSVSTLTIQRTQQEDSAVYLCASSSHGGAVGYTFGSGTRLTVV.

Written as DNA, the CDR3 is TGCGCCAGCAGCCACGATAGTCGCGGGGTTGGTACCGGGGAGCTGTTTTTT. Encoded protein: CASSHDSRGVGTGELFF. The chain couples TRBV4-1 to TRBJ2-2, with a possible D match to TRBD2 (6 bases). Trimming left V 3 bases short and J 5 bases short, with 19 bases between. This CDR3 comprises 17 residues. The V gene's germline CDR1 is MGHRA and CDR2 YSYEKL.

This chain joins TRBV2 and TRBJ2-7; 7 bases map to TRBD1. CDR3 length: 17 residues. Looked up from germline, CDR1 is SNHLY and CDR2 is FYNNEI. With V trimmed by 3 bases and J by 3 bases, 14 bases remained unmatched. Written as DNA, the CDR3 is TGTGCCAGCAGTGACCCTGAGACAGGGACCCTGCTCTACGAGCAGTACTTC. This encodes CASSDPETGTLLYEQYF.

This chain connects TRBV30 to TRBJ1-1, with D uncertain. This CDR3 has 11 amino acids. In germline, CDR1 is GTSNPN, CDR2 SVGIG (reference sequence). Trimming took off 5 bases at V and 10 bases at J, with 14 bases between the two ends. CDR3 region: CAWGTGVGAFF. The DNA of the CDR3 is TGTGCCTGGGGAACCGGGGTAGGAGCTTTCTTT.

CDR3 loop: CASSPSQRNTEAFF. The CDR3 DNA follows: TGTGCCAGCTCACCGTCCCAGCGGAACACTGAAGCTTTCTTT. The chain has TRBV18 and TRBJ1-1; D gene unclear. This CDR3 comprises 14 residues. The germline V gene encodes CDR1 KGHSH and CDR2 LQKENI. Deletions cut 3 bases from V and 1 base from J, with 9 bases between.

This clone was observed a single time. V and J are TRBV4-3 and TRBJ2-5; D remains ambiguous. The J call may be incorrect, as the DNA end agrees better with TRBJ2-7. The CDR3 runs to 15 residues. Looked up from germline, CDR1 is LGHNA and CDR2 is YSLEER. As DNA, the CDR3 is TGCGCCAGCAGCCAAGACCTTAGGAGTTCCTACGAGCAGTACTTC. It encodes CASSQDLRSSYEQYF.

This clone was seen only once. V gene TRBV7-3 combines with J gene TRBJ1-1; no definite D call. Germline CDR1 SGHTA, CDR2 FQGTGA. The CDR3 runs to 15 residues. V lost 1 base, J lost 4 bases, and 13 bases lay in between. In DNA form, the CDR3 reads TGTGCCAGCAGCTTAATGGGCAGGATGGCCACTGAAGCTTTCTTT. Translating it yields CASSLMGRMATEAFF.

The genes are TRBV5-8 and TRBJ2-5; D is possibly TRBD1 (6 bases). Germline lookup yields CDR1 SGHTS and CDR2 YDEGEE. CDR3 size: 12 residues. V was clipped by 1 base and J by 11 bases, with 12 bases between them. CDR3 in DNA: TGTGCCAGCAGCTTGTTGGGGGCCGGGCAGTACTTC. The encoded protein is CASSLLGAGQYF.

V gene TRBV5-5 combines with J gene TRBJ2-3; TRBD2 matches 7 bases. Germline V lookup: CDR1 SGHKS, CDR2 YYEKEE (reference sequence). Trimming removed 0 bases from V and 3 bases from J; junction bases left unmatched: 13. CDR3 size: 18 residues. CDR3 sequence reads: CASSLEMYAGERTDTQYF. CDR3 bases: TGTGCCAGCAGCTTGGAGATGTATGCGGGAGAAAGGACAGATACGCAGTATTTT.